This T cell receptor (beta chain) was sequenced during a study of T cell responses to AZD1222 COVID-19 vaccine. Study-level background: Investigators merged groups given second doses at roughly 4 or roughly 12 weeks. Findings of the study overall: There were vaccine-associated CD4 TCRs across spike, dominant at 160-218 and 743-854. Donors skewed white British and female; clonal diversity was possibly underestimated. Spike-specific TCR breadth and depth were elevated following two AZD1222 doses.

Details on this clone: Its specificity is not known.

Germline V lookup: CDR1 LNHNV, CDR2 YYDKDF (reference sequence). V lost 0 bases and J lost 6, with 15 bases in between. This CDR3 comprises 15 residues. Profiling relied on immunoSEQ multiplex PCR, and the TCRdb table lists in-frame clones only, not all of them. The sample yields 110,000 or so clones, 88% seen once. The sequence was collected from an adult in good health. The chain couples TRBV15 to TRBJ2-7; D perhaps matches TRBD2 (7 bases). Sequencing was performed on peripheral blood, taken on day 0 of AZD1222 vaccination. The CDR3 loop reads CATSRDPQGRGEQYF. In nucleotides, the CDR3 is TGTGCCACCAGCAGAGATCCCCAGGGGAGGGGCGAGCAGTACTTC. The full variable domain, its missing parts supplied by reference TRBV15 and TRBJ2-7, is DAMVIQNPRYQVTQFGKPVTLSCSQTLNHNVMYWYQQKSSQAPKLLFHYYDKDFNNEADTPDNFQSRRPNTSFCFLDIRSPGLGDTAMYLCATSRDPQGRGEQYFGPGTRLTVT.